Sequencing of this T cell receptor (beta chain) was carried out in a study of spatial heterogeneity in lung cancer. Germline assignment: CDR1 KGHDR and CDR2 SFDVKD. CDR3 size: 14 residues. The V end lost 3 bases, the J end lost 4 bases, and 11 bases lay between the germline ends. This clonotype was found many times. Its cognate antigen is unknown. The time point here: sample taken at primary tumor resection. In each case, whole RNA from tumor, nontumor lung or frozen PBMC was sequenced unsorted. Samples were obtained from about 75 donors, all untreated early-stage non-small cell lung cancer patients. Each TCR cDNA molecule bore a unique molecular identifier. TCRdb ran MiXCR on the 5' RACE reads and lists one entry per CDR3 protein. The sample has roughly 48,000 distinct CDR3 sequences, less than 6% seen once; the top ten hold around 10%. Study-level points and caveats: Blood showed ubiquitous tumor TCRs more often at resection than at routine follow-up.

This clonotype was obtained from a male donor with early-stage non-small cell lung cancer. V usage is TRBV24-1 and J usage is TRBJ2-5; unclear D gene. This specimen was PBMCs, taken at surgery. As DNA, the CDR3 is TGTGCCACCAGTGATAGACGGTTCCCAGAGACCCAGTACTTC. Protein product: CATSDRRFPETQYF.